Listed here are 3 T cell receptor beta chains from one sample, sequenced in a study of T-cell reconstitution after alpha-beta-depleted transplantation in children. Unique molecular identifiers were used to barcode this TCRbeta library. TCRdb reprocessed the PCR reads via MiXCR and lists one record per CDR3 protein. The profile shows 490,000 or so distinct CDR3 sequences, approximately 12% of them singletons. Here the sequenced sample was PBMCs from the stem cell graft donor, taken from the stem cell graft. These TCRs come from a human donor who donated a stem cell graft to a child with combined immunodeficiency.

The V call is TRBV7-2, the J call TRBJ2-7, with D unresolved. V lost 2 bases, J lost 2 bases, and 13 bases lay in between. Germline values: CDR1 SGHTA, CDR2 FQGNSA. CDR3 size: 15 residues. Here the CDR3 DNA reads TGTGCCAGCAGCTTAATCCTTGCTGGTGCCTACGAGCAGTACTTC. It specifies CASSLILAGAYEQYF.

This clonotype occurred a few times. The DNA of the CDR3 is TGTGCCAGCAGTATTGGGAGTGGCGAAAAACTGTTTTTT. Translation: CASSIGSGEKLFF. The chain combines TRBV6-1 with TRBJ1-4; no definite D call. Trimming left V 5 bases short and J 8 bases short, with 12 bases between. Germline CDR1 and CDR2: MNHNS and SASEGT. This CDR3 spans 13 amino acids.

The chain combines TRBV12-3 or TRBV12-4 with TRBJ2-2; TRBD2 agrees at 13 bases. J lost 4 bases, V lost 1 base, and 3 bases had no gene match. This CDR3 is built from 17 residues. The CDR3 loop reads CASSLGRLAGGTGELFF. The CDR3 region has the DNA TGTGCCAGCAGTTTAGGTCGACTAGCGGGAGGCACCGGGGAGCTGTTTTTT.